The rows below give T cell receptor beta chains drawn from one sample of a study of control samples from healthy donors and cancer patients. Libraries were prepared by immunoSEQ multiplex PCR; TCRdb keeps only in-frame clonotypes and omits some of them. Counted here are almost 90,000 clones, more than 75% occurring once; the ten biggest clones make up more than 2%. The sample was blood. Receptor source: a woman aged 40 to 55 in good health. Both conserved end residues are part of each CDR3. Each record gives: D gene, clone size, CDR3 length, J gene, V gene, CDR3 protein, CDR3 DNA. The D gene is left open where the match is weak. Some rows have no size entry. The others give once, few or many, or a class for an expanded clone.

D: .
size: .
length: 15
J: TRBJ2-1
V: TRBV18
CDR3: CASSPPVHGSNEQFF
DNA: TGTGCCAGCTCACCACCGGTACACGGATCCAATGAGCAGTTCTTC

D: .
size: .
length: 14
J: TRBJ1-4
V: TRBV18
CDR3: CASSAGARNEKLFF
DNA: TGTGCCAGCTCAGCCGGGGCTCGAAATGAAAAACTGTTTTTT

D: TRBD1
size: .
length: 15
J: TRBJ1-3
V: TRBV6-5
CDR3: CASSSRDSSGNTIYF
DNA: TGTGCCAGCAGCTCCCGGGACAGCTCTGGAAACACCATATATTTT

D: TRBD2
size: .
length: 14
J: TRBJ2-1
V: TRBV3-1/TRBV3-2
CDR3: CASSQAGESGGQFF
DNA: TGTGCCAGCAGCCAAGCCGGAGAAAGCGGGGGGCAGTTCTTC

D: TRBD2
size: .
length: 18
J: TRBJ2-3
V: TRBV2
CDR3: CASNPGTSGGWSTDTQYF
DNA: TGTGCCAGCAACCCCGGGACTAGCGGGGGGTGGAGCACAGATACGCAGTATTTT

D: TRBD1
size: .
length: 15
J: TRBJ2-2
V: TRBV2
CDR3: CASNGQGRNTGELFF
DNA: TGTGCCAGCAATGGACAGGGTCGTAACACCGGGGAGCTGTTTTTT

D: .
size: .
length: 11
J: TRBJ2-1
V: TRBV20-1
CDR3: CSAGPYNEQFF
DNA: TGCAGTGCCGGACCATACAATGAGCAGTTCTTC

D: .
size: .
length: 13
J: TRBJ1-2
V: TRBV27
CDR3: CASSLVPEGGYTF
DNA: TGTGCCAGCAGTTTAGTCCCGGAAGGAGGCTACACCTTC

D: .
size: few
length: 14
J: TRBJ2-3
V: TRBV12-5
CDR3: CASGLFGGADTQYF
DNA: TGTGCTAGTGGTTTGTTCGGGGGAGCAGATACGCAGTATTTT

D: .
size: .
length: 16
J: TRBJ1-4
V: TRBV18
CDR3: CASSPNPRGANEKLFF
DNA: TGTGCCAGCTCACCAAACCCCAGGGGAGCTAATGAAAAACTGTTTTTT

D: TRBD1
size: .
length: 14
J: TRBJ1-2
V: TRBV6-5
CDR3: CASSDRANNYGYTF
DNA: TGTGCCAGCAGCGACAGGGCCAATAACTATGGCTACACCTTC

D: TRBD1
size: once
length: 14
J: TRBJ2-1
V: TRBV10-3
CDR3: CAISAGQGKNEQFF
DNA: TGTGCCATCAGTGCCGGACAGGGGAAAAATGAGCAGTTCTTC

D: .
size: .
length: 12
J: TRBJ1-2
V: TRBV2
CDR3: CASDRDNYGYTF
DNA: TGTGCCAGCGACAGAGATAACTATGGCTACACCTTC

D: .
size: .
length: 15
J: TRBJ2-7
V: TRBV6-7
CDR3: CASRNPSPQGYEQYF
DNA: TGTGCCAGCAGGAACCCGTCCCCACAGGGCTACGAGCAGTACTTC

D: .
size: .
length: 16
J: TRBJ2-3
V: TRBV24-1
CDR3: CATSDPHLGGTDTQYF
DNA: TGTGCCACCAGTGACCCACATCTAGGGGGCACAGATACGCAGTATTTT

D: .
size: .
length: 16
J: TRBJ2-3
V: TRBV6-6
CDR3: CASSYSRGGTTDTQYF
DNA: TGTGCCAGCAGTTACTCGAGGGGCGGAACCACAGATACGCAGTATTTT

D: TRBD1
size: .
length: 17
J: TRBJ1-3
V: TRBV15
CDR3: CATRSIRGRDSGNTIYF
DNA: TGTGCCACCCGGTCTATCAGGGGGAGGGACTCTGGAAACACCATATATTTT

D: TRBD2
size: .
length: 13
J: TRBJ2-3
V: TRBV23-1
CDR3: CASSRTSLDTQYF
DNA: TGCGCCAGCAGCCGGACTAGCTTGGATACGCAGTATTTT

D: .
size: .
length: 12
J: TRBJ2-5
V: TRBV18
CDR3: CASSPSSGTQYF
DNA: TGTGCCAGCTCACCCTCCAGTGGAACCCAGTACTTC

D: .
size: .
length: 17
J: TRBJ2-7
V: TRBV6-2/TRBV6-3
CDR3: CASSYGPPGVTRNEQYF
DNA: TGTGCCAGCAGTTACGGACCCCCGGGGGTGACTCGGAACGAGCAGTACTTC

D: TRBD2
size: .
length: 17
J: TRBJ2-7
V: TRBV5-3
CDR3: CARSCPAGGPSSYEQYF
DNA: TGTGCCAGAAGCTGCCCCGCGGGGGGCCCGAGCTCCTACGAGCAGTACTTC

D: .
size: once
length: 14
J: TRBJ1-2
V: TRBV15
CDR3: CATSRRDGNYGYTF
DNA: TGTGCCACCAGCCGAAGGGACGGGAACTATGGCTACACCTTC

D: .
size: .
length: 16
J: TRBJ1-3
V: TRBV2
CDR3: CASSFKRQTSGNTIYF
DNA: TGTGCCAGCAGTTTTAAAAGACAGACCTCTGGAAACACCATATATTTT

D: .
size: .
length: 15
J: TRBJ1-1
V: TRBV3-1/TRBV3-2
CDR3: CASSQEKGHNTEAFF
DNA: TGTGCCAGCAGCCAAGAAAAGGGTCACAACACTGAAGCTTTCTTT

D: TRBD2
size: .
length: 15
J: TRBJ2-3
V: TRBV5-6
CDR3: CASSITSGGFDTQYF
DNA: TGTGCCAGCAGCATAACTAGCGGGGGATTTGATACGCAGTATTTT

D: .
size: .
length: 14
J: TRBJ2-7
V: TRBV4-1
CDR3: CASSQEGVGHEQYF
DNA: TGCGCCAGCAGCCAAGAAGGGGTCGGTCACGAGCAGTACTTC

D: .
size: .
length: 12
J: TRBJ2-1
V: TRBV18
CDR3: CASSPTGNEQFF
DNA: TGTGCCAGCTCACCGACAGGAAATGAGCAGTTCTTC

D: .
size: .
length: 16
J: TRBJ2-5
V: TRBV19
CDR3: CASSRSPGLQWETQYF
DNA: TGTGCCAGTAGTAGGTCCCCGGGACTCCAGTGGGAGACCCAGTACTTC

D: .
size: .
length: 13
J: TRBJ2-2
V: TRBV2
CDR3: CASSRSKTGELFF
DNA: TGTGCCAGCAGTCGAAGCAAGACCGGGGAGCTGTTTTTT

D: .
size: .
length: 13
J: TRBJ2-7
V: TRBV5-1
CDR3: CASSLDGNYEQYF
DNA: TGCGCCAGCAGTTTGGACGGAAATTACGAGCAGTACTTC

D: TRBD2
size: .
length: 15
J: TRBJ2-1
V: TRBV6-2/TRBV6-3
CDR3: CASSYRAGNRNEQFF
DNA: TGTGCCAGCAGTTACCGAGCGGGGAATCGCAATGAGCAGTTCTTC

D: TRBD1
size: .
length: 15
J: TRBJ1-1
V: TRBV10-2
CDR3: CASSKRQGRNTEAFF
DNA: TGCGCCAGCAGTAAAAGACAGGGGAGGAACACTGAAGCTTTCTTT

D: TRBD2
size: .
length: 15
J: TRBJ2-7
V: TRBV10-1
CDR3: CARSRGGNGDYEQYF
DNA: TGCGCCCGCAGCCGGGGGGGGAACGGCGACTACGAGCAGTACTTC

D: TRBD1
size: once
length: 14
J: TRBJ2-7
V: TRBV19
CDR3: CASSRGQGVYEQYF
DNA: TGTGCCAGTAGTAGGGGACAGGGAGTCTACGAGCAGTACTTC

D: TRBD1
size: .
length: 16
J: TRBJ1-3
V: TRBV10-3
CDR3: CAISDSGQSSGNTIYF
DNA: TGTGCCATCAGTGACTCGGGACAGAGCTCTGGAAACACCATATATTTT

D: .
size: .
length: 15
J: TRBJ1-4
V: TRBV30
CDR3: CAWSLGMAEHEKLFF
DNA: TGTGCCTGGAGCCTAGGAATGGCAGAGCATGAAAAACTGTTTTTT

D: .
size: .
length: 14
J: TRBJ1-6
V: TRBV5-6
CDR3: CASSLSQGHSPLHF
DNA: TGTGCCAGCAGCTTGAGTCAGGGTCATTCACCCCTCCACTTT

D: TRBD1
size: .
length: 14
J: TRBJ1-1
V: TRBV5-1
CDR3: CASSVGQGGTEAFF
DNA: TGCGCCAGCAGCGTTGGACAGGGGGGCACTGAAGCTTTCTTT

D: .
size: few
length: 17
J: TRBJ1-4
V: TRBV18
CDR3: CASSPPLLSSQGEKLFF
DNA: TGTGCCAGCTCACCACCGTTATTGTCCAGTCAAGGGGAAAAACTGTTTTTT

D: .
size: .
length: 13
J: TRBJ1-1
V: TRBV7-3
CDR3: CASSSDLAAEAFF
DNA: TGTGCCAGCAGCTCGGACTTGGCAGCCGAAGCTTTCTTT

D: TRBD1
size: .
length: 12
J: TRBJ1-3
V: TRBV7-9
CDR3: CAATRGVDTIYF
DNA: TGTGCCGCCACCAGGGGGGTGGACACCATATATTTT

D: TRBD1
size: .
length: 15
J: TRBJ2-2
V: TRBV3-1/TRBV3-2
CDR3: CASSHFTGESGELFF
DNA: TGTGCCAGCAGCCATTTCACAGGGGAGAGCGGGGAGCTGTTTTTT

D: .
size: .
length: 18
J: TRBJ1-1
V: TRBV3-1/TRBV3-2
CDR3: CASSPSKEGETRGTEAFF
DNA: TGTGCTAGCAGTCCTTCCAAGGAGGGGGAGACGAGGGGCACTGAAGCTTTCTTT

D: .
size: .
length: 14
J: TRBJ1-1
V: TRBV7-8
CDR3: CASSLDSENTEAFF
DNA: TGTGCCAGCAGCTTAGACAGTGAGAACACTGAAGCTTTCTTT

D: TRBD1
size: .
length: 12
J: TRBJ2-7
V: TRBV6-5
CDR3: CASDRVRYEQYF
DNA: TGTGCCAGCGACAGGGTGCGCTACGAGCAGTACTTC

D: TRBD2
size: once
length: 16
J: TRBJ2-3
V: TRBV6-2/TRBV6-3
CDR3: CASSYGGTSGADTQYF
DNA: TGTGCCAGCAGCTATGGAGGGACTAGCGGGGCAGATACGCAGTATTTT

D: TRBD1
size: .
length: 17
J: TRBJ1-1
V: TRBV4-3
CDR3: CASSHVLPGQGDTEAFF
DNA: TGCGCCAGCAGCCACGTATTACCGGGACAGGGAGACACTGAAGCTTTCTTT

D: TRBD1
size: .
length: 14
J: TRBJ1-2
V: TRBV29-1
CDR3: CSVEDRDSEGGYTF
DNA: TGCAGCGTTGAAGATCGGGACAGCGAGGGGGGCTACACCTTC

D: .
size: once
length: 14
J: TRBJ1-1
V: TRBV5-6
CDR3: CASSPYGRDTEAFF
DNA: TGTGCCAGCAGCCCCTATGGGCGGGACACTGAAGCTTTCTTT

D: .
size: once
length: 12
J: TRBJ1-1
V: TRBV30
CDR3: CAWSVRGPEAFF
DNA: TGTGCCTGGAGTGTACGGGGGCCTGAAGCTTTCTTT

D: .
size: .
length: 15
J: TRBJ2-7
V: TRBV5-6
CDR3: CASSLRTVRSYEQYF
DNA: TGTGCCAGCAGCCTTAGGACCGTTCGGTCCTACGAGCAGTACTTC

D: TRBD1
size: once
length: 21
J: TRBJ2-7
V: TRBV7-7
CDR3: CASSRRVWFLHRDRGRCEQYF
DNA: TGTGCCAGCAGTAGAAGGGTTTGGTTTTTGCACCGGGACAGGGGAAGATGCGAGCAGTACTTC

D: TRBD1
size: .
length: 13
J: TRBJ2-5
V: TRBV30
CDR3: CAWSGTGRGTQYF
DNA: TGTGCCTGGAGTGGGACAGGGAGAGGGACCCAGTACTTC

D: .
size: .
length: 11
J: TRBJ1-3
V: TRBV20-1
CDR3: CSAKGGNTIYF
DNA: TGCAGTGCCAAGGGAGGAAACACCATATATTTT

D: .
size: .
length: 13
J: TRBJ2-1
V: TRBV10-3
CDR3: CATMGAGIDEQFF
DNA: TGTGCCACGATGGGGGCAGGGATCGATGAGCAGTTCTTC

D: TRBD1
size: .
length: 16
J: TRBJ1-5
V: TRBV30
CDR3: CAWGPLGQGSNQPQHF
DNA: TGTGCCTGGGGCCCCCTAGGACAGGGCAGCAATCAGCCCCAGCATTTT

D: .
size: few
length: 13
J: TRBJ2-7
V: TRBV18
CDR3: CASSQGSSYEQYF
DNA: TGTGCCAGCTCTCAGGGTAGCTCCTACGAGCAGTACTTC

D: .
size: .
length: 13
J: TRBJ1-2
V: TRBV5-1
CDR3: CASSLEEAYGYTF
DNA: TGCGCCAGCAGCTTGGAGGAGGCCTATGGCTACACCTTC

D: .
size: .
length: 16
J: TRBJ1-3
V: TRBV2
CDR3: CARSGAGHRSGNTIYF
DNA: TGTGCCAGGTCAGGAGCGGGACACCGCTCTGGAAACACCATATATTTT